The sequence of this TCR beta chain was determined in a study of memory CD4+ T cells and cytomegalovirus serostatus. Authors' analysis steps: After removing out-of-frame reads, 2.3 million or so distinct TCRbeta sequences remained. Generated by immunoSEQ multiplex PCR, the TCRdb table keeps only in-frame clones and is missing some. V and J calls and clone size are copied from that table; D and trimming were computed from the DNA. The table includes some 66,000 clones, about 75% detected once. Germline V gene sequence: CDR1 MNHEY, CDR2 SMNVEV (reference sequence). Trimming stripped 4 bases from V and 3 bases from J, with 15 bases between. This CDR3 contains 15 residues. The sort gate was single viable CD3+CD4+CD8-CD45RO+ cells for memory CD4+ T cells.

Sequenced sample: memory CD4+ T cells from blood. This TCR was recovered from an adult in good health and CMV-seropositive. This chain links TRBV27 with TRBJ1-2; a weak D match, TRBD1 (6 bases). DNA for the CDR3: TGTGCCAGCAGTTCAGAACCGGGGGCCTACTATGGCTACACCTTC. Residues: CASSSEPGAYYGYTF.